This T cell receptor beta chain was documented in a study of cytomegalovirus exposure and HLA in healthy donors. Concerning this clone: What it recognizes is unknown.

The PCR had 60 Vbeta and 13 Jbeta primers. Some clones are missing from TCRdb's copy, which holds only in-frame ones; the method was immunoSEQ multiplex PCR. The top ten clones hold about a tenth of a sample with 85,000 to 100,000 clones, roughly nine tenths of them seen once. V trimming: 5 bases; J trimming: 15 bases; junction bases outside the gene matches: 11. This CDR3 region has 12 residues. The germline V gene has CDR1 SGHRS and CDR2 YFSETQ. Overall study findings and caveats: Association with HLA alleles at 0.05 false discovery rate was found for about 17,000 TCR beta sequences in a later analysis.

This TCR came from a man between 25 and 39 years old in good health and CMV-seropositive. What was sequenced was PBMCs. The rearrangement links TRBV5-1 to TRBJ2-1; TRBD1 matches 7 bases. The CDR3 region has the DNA TGCGCCAGCAGAATTGACAGGGAGCACCTGTTCTTC. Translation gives CASRIDREHLFF.